Included here is one T cell receptor (beta chain) sequence, with context. This sample was taken from a study of blood T cell repertoires in COVID-19. Per the original methods: Estimated nucleated cell counts came from reference gene primer amplification. Sequenced by immunoSEQ multiplex PCR; TCRdb stores in-frame clones only, minus some. From that table come the V and J calls and clone size; the DNA was used to work out D and trimming. The sample gives tens of thousands of clones, approximately 77% of which show up once; about 2.2% is in the top ten. Germline lookup yields CDR1 SGHVS and CDR2 FNYEAQ. With V trimmed by 1 base and J by 10 bases, 12 bases remained unmatched. The CDR3 consists of 16 residues.

Sequencing used peripheral blood. The V and J genes are TRBV7-6 and TRBJ1-5, with 8 bases aligning to TRBD1. The source is a man between 65 and 80 years old with COVID-19, enrolled during active disease. The CDR3 reads CASSLGTGSDGEPQHF. CDR3 nucleotides: TGTGCCAGCAGCTTAGGGACAGGGTCGGATGGTGAACCCCAGCATTTT.